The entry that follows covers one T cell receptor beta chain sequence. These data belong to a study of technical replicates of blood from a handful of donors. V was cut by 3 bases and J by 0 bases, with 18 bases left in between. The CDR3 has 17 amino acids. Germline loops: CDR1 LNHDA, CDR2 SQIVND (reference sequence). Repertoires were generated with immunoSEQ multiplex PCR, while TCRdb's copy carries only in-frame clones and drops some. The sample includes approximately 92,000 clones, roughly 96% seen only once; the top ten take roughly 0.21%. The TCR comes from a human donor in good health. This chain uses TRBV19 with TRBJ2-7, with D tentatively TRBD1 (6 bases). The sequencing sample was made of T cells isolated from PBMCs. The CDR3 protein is CASSIRVGDTTSYEQYF. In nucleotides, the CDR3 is TGTGCCAGTAGTATTAGGGTAGGGGACACCACCTCCTACGAGCAGTACTTC.